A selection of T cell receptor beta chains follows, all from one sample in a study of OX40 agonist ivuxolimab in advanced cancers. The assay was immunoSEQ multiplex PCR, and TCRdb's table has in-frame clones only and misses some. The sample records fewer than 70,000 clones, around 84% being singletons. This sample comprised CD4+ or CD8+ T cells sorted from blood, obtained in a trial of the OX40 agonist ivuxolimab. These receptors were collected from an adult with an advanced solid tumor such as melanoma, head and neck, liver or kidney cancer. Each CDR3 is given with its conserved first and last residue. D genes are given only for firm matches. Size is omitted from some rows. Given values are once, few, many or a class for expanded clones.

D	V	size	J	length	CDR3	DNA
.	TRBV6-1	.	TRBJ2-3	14	CASSEAGGADTQYF	TGTGCCAGCAGTGAAGCGGGGGGTGCGGATACGCAGTATTTT
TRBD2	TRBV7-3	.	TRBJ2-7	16	CASSPTAGRGAYEQYF	TGTGCCAGCAGCCCAACAGCGGGGAGGGGAGCCTACGAGCAGTACTTC
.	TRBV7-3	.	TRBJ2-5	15	CASSLTGGADETQYF	TGTGCCAGCAGCTTAACCGGCGGGGCCGACGAGACCCAGTACTTC
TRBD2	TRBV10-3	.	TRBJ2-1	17	CAISEPGLAGGRNEQFF	TGTGCCATCAGTGAACCGGGACTAGCGGGGGGTCGCAATGAGCAGTTCTTC
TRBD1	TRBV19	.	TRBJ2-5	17	CASSKGSRGQVKETQYF	TGTGCCAGTAGTAAGGGGAGTCGGGGACAGGTCAAAGAGACCCAGTACTTC
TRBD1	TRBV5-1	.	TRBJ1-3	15	CASSSGTGKGNTIYF	TGCGCCAGCAGCTCCGGGACAGGGAAAGGAAACACCATATATTTT
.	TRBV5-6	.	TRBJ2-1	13	CASSLVGGNEQFF	TGTGCCAGCAGCTTGGTAGGGGGCAATGAGCAGTTCTTC
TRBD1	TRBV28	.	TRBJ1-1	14	CASSPTGKNTEAFF	TGTGCCAGCAGTCCGACAGGGAAGAACACTGAAGCTTTCTTT
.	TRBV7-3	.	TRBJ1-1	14	CASSSTGQNTEAFF	TGTGCCAGCAGCTCAACGGGACAGAACACTGAAGCTTTCTTT
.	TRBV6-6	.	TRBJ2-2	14	CASNGQGVAGELFF	TGTGCCAGTAACGGGCAGGGAGTAGCCGGGGAGCTGTTTTTT
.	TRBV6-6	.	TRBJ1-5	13	CASSWGLLQPQHF	TGTGCCAGCAGCTGGGGACTATTACAGCCCCAGCATTTT
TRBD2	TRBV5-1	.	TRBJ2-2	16	CASSPGTTVNTGELFF	TGCGCCAGCAGCCCCGGGACTACGGTGAACACCGGGGAGCTGTTTTTT
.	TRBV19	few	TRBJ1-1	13	CASRNPAYTEAFF	TGTGCCAGTAGGAATCCAGCTTACACTGAAGCTTTCTTT
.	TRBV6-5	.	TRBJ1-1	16	CASSYPPGTMDTEAFF	TGTGCCAGCAGTTACCCCCCTGGGACCATGGACACTGAAGCTTTCTTT
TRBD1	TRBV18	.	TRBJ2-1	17	CASSPLTGTGGRNEQFF	TGTGCCAGCTCACCACTAACCGGGACAGGGGGCCGGAATGAGCAGTTCTTC
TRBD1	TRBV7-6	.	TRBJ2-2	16	CASSTGTVSQTGELFF	TGTGCCAGCAGCACAGGGACAGTTAGTCAAACCGGGGAGCTGTTTTTT
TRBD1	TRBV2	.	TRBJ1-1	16	CASSPSPGTGNTEAFF	TGTGCCAGCAGCCCTAGTCCCGGGACAGGGAACACTGAAGCTTTCTTT
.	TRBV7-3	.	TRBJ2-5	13	CASSRGDGETQYF	TGTGCCAGCAGCCGAGGGGATGGGGAGACCCAGTACTTC
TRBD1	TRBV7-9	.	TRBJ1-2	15	CASSRWDRFNYGYTF	TGTGCCAGCAGCCGCTGGGACAGGTTTAACTATGGCTACACCTTC
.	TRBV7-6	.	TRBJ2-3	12	CASSRGRDTQYF	TGTGCCAGCAGCCGGGGCAGGGATACGCAGTATTTT
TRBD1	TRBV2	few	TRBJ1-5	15	CASTLRTGSYQPQHF	TGTGCCAGCACCCTCCGGACAGGTTCGTATCAGCCCCAGCATTTT
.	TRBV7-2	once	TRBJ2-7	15	CASSLAAGLTYEQYF	TGTGCCAGCAGCTTAGCGGCAGGGTTGACCTACGAGCAGTACTTC
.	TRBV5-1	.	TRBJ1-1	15	CASSLGTPQNTEAFF	TGCGCCAGCAGCTTGGGGACACCCCAGAACACTGAAGCTTTCTTT
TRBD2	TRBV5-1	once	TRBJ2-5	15	CASSFSSGGAETQYF	TGCGCCAGCAGCTTCTCTAGCGGGGGGGCGGAGACCCAGTACTTC
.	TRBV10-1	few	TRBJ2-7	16	CASRESERGLTYEQYF	TGCGCCAGCAGGGAATCGGAACGCGGACTTACATACGAGCAGTACTTC
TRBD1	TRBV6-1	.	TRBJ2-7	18	CASSEIRDRGLISYEQYF	TGTGCCAGCAGTGAAATTCGAGACAGGGGGCTTATATCCTACGAGCAGTACTTC
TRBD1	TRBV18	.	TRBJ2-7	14	CASSPRTGPTEQYF	TGTGCCAGCTCACCAAGGACAGGACCTACGGAGCAGTACTTC
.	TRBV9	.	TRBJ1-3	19	CASSETLPSRFGSGNTIYF	TGTGCCAGCAGCGAAACCCTCCCTTCGAGGTTTGGCTCTGGAAACACCATATATTTT
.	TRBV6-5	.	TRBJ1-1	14	CASSYRTAYSEAFF	TGTGCCAGCAGTTACAGGACAGCCTATTCTGAAGCTTTCTTT
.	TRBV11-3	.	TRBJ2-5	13	CASSLIKEETQYF	TGTGCCAGCAGCCTCATCAAGGAAGAGACCCAGTACTTC
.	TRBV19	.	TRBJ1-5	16	CASSNPATGNAQPQHF	TGTGCCAGTAGCAACCCCGCGACAGGCAATGCTCAGCCCCAGCATTTT
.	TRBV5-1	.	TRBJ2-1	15	CASSLDAKSYNEQFF	TGCGCCAGCAGCTTGGACGCCAAGTCCTACAATGAGCAGTTCTTC
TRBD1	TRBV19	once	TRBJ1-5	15	CASSTGGGGNQPQHF	TGTGCCAGTAGTACAGGGGGAGGAGGCAATCAGCCCCAGCATTTT
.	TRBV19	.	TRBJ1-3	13	CASSVLSGNTIYF	TGTGCCAGTAGTGTCTTGTCTGGAAACACCATATATTTT
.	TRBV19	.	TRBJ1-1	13	CASSTTGRTEAFF	TGTGCCAGTAGTACAACAGGGAGAACTGAAGCTTTCTTT
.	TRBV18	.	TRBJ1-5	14	CASSSGQSERPQHF	TGTGCCAGCTCGTCCGGCCAGTCCGAGCGGCCCCAGCATTTT
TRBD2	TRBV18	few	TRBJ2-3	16	CASSPPLAGGTDTQYF	TGTGCCAGCTCACCACCTCTAGCGGGGGGCACAGATACGCAGTATTTT
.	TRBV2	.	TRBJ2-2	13	CASTKTGTGELFF	TGTGCCAGCACCAAGACAGGAACCGGGGAGCTGTTTTTT
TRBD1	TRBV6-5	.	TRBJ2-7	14	CASRGQGGSYEQYF	TGTGCCAGCAGGGGACAGGGAGGCTCCTACGAGCAGTACTTC
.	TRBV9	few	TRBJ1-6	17	CASSESGTPGLNSPLHF	TGTGCCAGCAGCGAATCCGGGACCCCGGGCCTTAATTCACCCCTCCACTTT
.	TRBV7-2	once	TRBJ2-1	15	CASSPPGGGPHEQFF	TGTGCCAGCAGCCCCCCCGGTGGGGGGCCCCATGAGCAGTTCTTC
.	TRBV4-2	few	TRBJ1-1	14	CASSQAGGNTEAFF	TGTGCCAGCAGCCAAGCCGGAGGGAACACTGAAGCTTTCTTT
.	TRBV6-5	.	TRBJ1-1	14	CASSYSGANTEAFF	TGTGCCAGCAGTTACTCTGGCGCGAACACTGAAGCTTTCTTT
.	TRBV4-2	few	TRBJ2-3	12	CASSQGPDTQYF	TGTGCCAGCAGCCAAGGGCCAGATACGCAGTATTTT
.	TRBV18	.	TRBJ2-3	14	CASSPPSVTDTQYF	TGTGCCAGCTCACCACCGTCGGTCACAGATACGCAGTATTTT
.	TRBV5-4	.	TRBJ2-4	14	CASSQDKAKNIQYF	TGTGCCAGCAGCCAGGACAAGGCCAAAAACATTCAGTACTTC
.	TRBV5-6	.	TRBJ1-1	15	CASSGLGGMNTEAFF	TGTGCCAGCAGTGGACTGGGCGGAATGAACACTGAAGCTTTCTTT